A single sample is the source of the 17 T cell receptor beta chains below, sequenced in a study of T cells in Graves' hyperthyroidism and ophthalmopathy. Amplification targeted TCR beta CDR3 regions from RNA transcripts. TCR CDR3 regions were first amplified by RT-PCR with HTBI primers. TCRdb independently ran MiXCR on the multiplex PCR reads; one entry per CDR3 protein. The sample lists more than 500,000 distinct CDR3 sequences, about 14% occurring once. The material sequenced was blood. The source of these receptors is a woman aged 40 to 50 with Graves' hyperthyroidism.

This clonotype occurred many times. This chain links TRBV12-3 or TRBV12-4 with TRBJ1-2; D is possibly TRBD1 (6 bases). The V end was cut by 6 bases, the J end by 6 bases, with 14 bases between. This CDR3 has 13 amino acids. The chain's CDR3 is CASSLGGGDGYTF. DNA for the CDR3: TGTGCCAGCAGCCTCGGGGGCGGTGATGGCTACACCTTC.

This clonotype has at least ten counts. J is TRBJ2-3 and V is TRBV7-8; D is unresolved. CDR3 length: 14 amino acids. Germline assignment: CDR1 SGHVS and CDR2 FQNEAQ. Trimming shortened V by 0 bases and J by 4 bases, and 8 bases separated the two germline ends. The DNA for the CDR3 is TGTGCCAGCAGCTTAGCCCTGGGATCAGATACGCAGTATTTT. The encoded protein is CASSLALGSDTQYF.

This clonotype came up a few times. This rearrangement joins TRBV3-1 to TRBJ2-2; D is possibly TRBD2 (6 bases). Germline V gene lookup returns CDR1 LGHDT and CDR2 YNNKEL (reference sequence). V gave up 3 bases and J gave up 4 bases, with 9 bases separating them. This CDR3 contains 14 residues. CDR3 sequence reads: CASSQAGFTGELFF. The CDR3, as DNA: TGTGCCAGCAGCCAGGCGGGGTTCACCGGGGAGCTGTTTTTT.

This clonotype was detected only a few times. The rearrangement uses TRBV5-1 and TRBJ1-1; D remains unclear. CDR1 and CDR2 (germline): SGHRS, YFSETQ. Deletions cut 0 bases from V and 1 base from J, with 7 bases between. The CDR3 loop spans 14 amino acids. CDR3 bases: TGCGCCAGCAGCTTGGAGGCGGGGAACACTGAAGCTTTCTTT. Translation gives CASSLEAGNTEAFF.

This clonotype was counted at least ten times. CDR3 DNA: TGTGCCAGCAGTTCTCGGACAGGATGGGGCTATGGCTACACCTTC. As protein: CASSSRTGWGYGYTF. This chain links TRBV12-3 or TRBV12-4 with TRBJ1-2, with 7 bases aligning to TRBD1. The CDR3 is made up of 15 amino acids. V lost 4 bases and J lost 4; bases outside the gene matches: 9.

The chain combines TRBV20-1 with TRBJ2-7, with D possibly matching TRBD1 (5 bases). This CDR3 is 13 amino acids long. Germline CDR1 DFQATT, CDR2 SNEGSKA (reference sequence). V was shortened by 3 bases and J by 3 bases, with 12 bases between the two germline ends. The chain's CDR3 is CSASKDIDYEQYF. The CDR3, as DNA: TGCAGTGCTAGTAAGGACATAGACTACGAGCAGTACTTC.

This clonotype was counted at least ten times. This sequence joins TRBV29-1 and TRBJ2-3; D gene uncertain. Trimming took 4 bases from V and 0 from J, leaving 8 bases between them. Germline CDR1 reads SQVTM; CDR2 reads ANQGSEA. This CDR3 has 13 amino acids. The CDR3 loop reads CSVGPESTDTQYF. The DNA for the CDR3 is TGCAGCGTTGGCCCGGAAAGCACAGATACGCAGTATTTT.

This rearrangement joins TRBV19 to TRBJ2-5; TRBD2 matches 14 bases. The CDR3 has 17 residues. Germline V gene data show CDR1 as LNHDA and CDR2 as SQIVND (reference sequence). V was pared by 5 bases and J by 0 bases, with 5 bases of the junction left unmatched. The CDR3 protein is CASSAGLAGADQETQYF. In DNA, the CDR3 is TGTGCCAGTAGTGCGGGACTAGCGGGAGCCGACCAAGAGACCCAGTACTTC.

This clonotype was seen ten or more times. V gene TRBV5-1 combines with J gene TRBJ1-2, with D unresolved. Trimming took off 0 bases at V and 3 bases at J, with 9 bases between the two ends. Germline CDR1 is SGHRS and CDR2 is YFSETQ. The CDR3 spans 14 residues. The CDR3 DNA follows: TGCGCCAGCAGCTTGGCCCTCCTTGACTATGGCTACACCTTC. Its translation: CASSLALLDYGYTF.

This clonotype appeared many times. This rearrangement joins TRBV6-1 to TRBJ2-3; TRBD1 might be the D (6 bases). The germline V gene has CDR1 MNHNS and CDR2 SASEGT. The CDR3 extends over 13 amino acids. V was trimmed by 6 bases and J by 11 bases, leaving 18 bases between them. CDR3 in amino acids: CASRIQTGQQQYF. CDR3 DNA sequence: TGTGCCAGCAGAATCCAAACCGGACAGCAGCAGTATTTT.

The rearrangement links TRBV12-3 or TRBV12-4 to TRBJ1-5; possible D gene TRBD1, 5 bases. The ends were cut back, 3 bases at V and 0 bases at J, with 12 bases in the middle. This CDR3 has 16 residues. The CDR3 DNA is TGTGCCAGCAGTTTTTCTGGACAATATAGCAATCAGCCCCAGCATTTT. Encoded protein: CASSFSGQYSNQPQHF.

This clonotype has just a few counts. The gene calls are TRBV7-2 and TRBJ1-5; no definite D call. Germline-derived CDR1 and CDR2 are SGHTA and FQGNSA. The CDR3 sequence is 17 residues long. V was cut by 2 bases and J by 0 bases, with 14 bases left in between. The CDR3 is CASSLHPPMTSNQPQHF. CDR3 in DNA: TGTGCCAGCAGCTTACATCCACCGATGACTAGCAATCAGCCCCAGCATTTT.

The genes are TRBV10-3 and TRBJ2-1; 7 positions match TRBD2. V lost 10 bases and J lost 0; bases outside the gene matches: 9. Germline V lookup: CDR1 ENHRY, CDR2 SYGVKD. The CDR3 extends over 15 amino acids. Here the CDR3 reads CATLPGLGSYNEQFF. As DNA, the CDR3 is TGTGCCACCCTGCCTGGACTAGGCTCCTACAATGAGCAGTTCTTC.

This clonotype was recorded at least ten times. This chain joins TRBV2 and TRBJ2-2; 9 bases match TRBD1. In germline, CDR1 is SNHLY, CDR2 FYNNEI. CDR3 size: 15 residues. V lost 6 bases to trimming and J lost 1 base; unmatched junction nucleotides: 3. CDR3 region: CASRKDRGNTGELFF. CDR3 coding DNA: TGTGCCAGCAGAAAGGACAGGGGGAACACCGGGGAGCTGTTTTTT.

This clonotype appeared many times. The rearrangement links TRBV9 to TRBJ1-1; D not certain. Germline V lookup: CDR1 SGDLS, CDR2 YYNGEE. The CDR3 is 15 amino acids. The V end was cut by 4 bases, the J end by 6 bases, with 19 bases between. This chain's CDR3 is CASSPATPGPPEAFF. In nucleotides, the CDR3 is TGTGCCAGCAGCCCGGCCACCCCAGGACCCCCTGAAGCTTTCTTT.

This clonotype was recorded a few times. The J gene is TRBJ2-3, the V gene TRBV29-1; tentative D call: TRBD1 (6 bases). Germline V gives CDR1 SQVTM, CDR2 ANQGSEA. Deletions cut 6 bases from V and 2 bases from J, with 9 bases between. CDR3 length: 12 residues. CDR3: CSVGALTDTQYF. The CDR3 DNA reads TGCAGCGTGGGGGCCCTCACAGATACGCAGTATTTT.

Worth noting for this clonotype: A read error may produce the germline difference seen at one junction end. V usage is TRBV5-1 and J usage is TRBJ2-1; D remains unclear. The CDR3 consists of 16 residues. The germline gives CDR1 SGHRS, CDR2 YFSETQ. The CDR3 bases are TGTGCCAGCAGCCCGGCTGGGATACGCGAAACCAATGAGCAGTTCTTC. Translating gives CASSPAGIRETNEQFF.